A selection of T cell receptor beta chains follows, all from one sample in a study of blood T cell repertoires in COVID-19. Only in-frame clones appear in the TCRdb table, and some are missing; sequencing was by immunoSEQ multiplex PCR. The table records 310,000 or so clones, around 88% of them present only once. The source material was peripheral blood. All receptors come from a woman under 40 who had recovered from COVID-19. Both conserved end residues are part of each CDR3. A D gene is named only where the DNA matches it firmly. Size tells how often a clone was seen (once, few, many) or the class of an expanded clone, and some rows leave it out.

j_call	d_call	v_call	clone_size	cdr3_nt	cdr3_aa
TRBJ2-5	NA	TRBV6-5	NA	TGTGCCAGCAGCAGAATAGCGCCTCAAGAGACCCAGTACTTC	CASSRIAPQETQYF
TRBJ2-3	NA	TRBV5-1	NA	TGCGCCAGCAGCTTGGGATGGCTAGCGAGCACAGATACGCAGTATTTT	CASSLGWLASTDTQYF
TRBJ1-1	NA	TRBV7-3	NA	TGTGCCAGCAGCTTTTGGGAGGCCACTGAAGCTTTCTTT	CASSFWEATEAFF
TRBJ2-2	TRBD2	TRBV10-3	NA	TGTGCCATCGGAACTAGCGAGAACACCGGGGAGCTGTTTTTT	CAIGTSENTGELFF
TRBJ1-6	NA	TRBV5-3	NA	TGTGCCAGAAGCTTGTATGCCGACAGGTTCAATTCACCCCTCCACTTT	CARSLYADRFNSPLHF
TRBJ1-1	NA	TRBV19	NA	TGTGCCAGTAGTATGGGAGGGGCTGAAGCTTTCTTT	CASSMGGAEAFF
TRBJ2-7	NA	TRBV28	NA	TGTGCCAGCAGCCTTGGACAGCGCAGTTCCTACGAGCAGTACTTC	CASSLGQRSSYEQYF
TRBJ2-1	NA	TRBV5-6	NA	TGTGCCAGCAGCTTGGGCGCTAGCCGAAATGAGCAGTTCTTC	CASSLGASRNEQFF
TRBJ2-1	TRBD1	TRBV28	NA	TGTGCCAGCAGTACCCCGGGACAGAACAATGAGCAGTTCTTC	CASSTPGQNNEQFF
TRBJ2-1	NA	TRBV6-5	few	TGTGCCACCTACCTATTCAGGTACAATGAGCAGTTCTTC	CATYLFRYNEQFF
TRBJ2-1	TRBD2	TRBV19	NA	TGTGCCAGTAGCCCAACGGGAGTTAGCGGGAGATTAAATGAGCAGTTCTTC	CASSPTGVSGRLNEQFF
TRBJ1-3	TRBD1	TRBV10-3	NA	TGTGCCATCAAAACAGGGGGAACTGGAAACACCATATATTTT	CAIKTGGTGNTIYF
TRBJ2-3	TRBD2	TRBV7-2	NA	TGTGCCAGCAGCTTAGCGCTCATTAGCGGGGCCACAGATACGCAGTATTTT	CASSLALISGATDTQYF
TRBJ2-1	TRBD2	TRBV28	NA	TGTGCCAGCAGTTTAATCGGAACGACTAGCGGGAATGAGCAGTTCTTC	CASSLIGTTSGNEQFF
TRBJ2-1	TRBD2	TRBV14	NA	TGTGCCAGCAGCCAGACTAGCGGGGGTATCTACAATGAGCAGTTCTTC	CASSQTSGGIYNEQFF
TRBJ1-6	NA	TRBV3-1/TRBV3-2	NA	TGTGCCAGCAGCCAAGCAGGGGACCTTTCACCCCTCCACTTT	CASSQAGDLSPLHF
TRBJ2-7	TRBD1	TRBV30	NA	TGTGCCTGGGCCCCGTTCGGACAGGGAATCTACGAGCAGTACTTC	CAWAPFGQGIYEQYF
TRBJ1-4	TRBD1	TRBV6-5	NA	TGTGCCAGCAGCCAACCGGGACAGAGTCAGGAAAAACTGTTTTTT	CASSQPGQSQEKLFF
TRBJ2-5	TRBD2	TRBV9	once	TGTGCCAGCAGCGCGGGACTAGCGGGAGCGGAGGAGACCCAGTACTTC	CASSAGLAGAEETQYF
TRBJ2-5	TRBD2	TRBV2	NA	TGTGCCAGCAGTGGCGGGAGAGAGACCCAGTACTTC	CASSGGRETQYF
TRBJ2-3	NA	TRBV6-5	NA	TGTGCCAGCAGCATTACCCGAATCGGTGCGCAGTATTTT	CASSITRIGAQYF
TRBJ2-5	NA	TRBV7-2	NA	TGTGCCAGCAGCTTACACCATGACGAGGGGACCCAGTACTTC	CASSLHHDEGTQYF
TRBJ2-2	NA	TRBV6-2/TRBV6-3	NA	TGTGCCAGCAGTTACTCGGGGGGACGGGTGCTGTTTTTT	CASSYSGGRVLFF
TRBJ2-7	TRBD2	TRBV4-3	few	TGCGCCAGCAGCCAAGGCACAGGTAGCGGGAGCTCCTACGAGCAGTACTTC	CASSQGTGSGSSYEQYF
TRBJ2-7	TRBD2	TRBV5-6	NA	TGTGCCAGCAGCTCGACTAGCGGGAGTTCCTACGAGCAGTACTTC	CASSSTSGSSYEQYF
TRBJ2-3	TRBD1	TRBV6-5	NA	TGTGCCAGTCGACAGGGTACTTCAGATACGCAGTATTTT	CASRQGTSDTQYF
TRBJ1-5	TRBD1	TRBV6-5	NA	TGTGCCGCCAGCCGGGACAGGGATCAGCCCCAGCATTTT	CAASRDRDQPQHF
TRBJ2-7	TRBD1	TRBV5-1	NA	TGCGCCAGCAGCCCGGCCCCGGGACAGAACTACGAGCAGTACTTC	CASSPAPGQNYEQYF
TRBJ2-3	TRBD2	TRBV19	few	TGTGCCAGTACGGGACTGGCGGGAGCTGATACGCAGTATTTT	CASTGLAGADTQYF
TRBJ2-1	NA	TRBV7-2	NA	TGTGCCAGCAGCTACCGGGACTCCAATGAGCAGTTCTTC	CASSYRDSNEQFF
TRBJ2-3	NA	TRBV15	NA	TGTGCCACCAGCGCACGTGACACGCCATACACAGATACGCAGTATTTT	CATSARDTPYTDTQYF
TRBJ2-5	NA	TRBV5-6	NA	TGTGCCAGCAGCTTGGACAGGGTTTCGGTGGGGACCCAGTACTTC	CASSLDRVSVGTQYF
TRBJ2-2	TRBD2	TRBV5-1	NA	TGCGCCAGCAGCCCAACTAGCGGGGAGGTCACCGGGGAGCTGTTTTTT	CASSPTSGEVTGELFF
TRBJ2-3	NA	TRBV6-2/TRBV6-3	NA	TGTGCCAGCAGTTACTACAGCTTGACAGATACGCAGTATTTT	CASSYYSLTDTQYF
TRBJ1-2	NA	TRBV18	NA	TGTGCCAGTCGCCCCGAGGAGGTCTATGGCTACACCTTC	CASRPEEVYGYTF
TRBJ1-1	NA	TRBV14	NA	TGTGCCACCTCCCGCAGGGAGAACACTGAAGCTTTCTTT	CATSRRENTEAFF
TRBJ2-2	TRBD1	TRBV7-2	NA	TGTGCCAGCAGCTTAGCGAGGGGGACAGTCGTCTGGGAGCTGTTTTTT	CASSLARGTVVWELFF
TRBJ2-1	TRBD2	TRBV5-6	NA	TGTGCCAGCAGCTTGACGAGCGGGGGGGCTGGGTACAATGAGCAGTTCTTC	CASSLTSGGAGYNEQFF
TRBJ1-1	TRBD1	TRBV19	NA	TGTGCCAGTAGTATAGGGGAACAGGGGGCCACTGAAGCTTTCTTT	CASSIGEQGATEAFF
TRBJ2-1	TRBD1	TRBV4-1	NA	TGCGCCAGCAGCCACGCCGGGACAGGGAGCAATGAGCAGTTCTTC	CASSHAGTGSNEQFF